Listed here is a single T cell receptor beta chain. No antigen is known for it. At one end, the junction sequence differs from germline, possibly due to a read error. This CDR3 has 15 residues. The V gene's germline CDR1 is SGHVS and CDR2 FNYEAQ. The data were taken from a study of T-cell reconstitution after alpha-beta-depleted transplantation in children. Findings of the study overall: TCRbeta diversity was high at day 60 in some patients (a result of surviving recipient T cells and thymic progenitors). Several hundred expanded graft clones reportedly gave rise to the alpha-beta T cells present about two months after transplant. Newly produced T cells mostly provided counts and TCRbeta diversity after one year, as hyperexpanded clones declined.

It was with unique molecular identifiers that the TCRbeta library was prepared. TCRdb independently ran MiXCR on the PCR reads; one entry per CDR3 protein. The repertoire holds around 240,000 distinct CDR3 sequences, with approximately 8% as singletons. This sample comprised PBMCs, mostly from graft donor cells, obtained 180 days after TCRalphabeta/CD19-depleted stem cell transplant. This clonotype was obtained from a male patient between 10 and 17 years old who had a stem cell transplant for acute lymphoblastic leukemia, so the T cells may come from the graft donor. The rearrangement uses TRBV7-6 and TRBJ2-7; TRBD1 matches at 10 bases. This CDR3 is CASSGGGTGEGERYF. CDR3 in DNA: TGTGCCAGCAGCGGGGGGGGGACAGGGGAGGGCGAGCGGTACTTC. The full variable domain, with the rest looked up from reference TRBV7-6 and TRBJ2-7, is GAGVSQSPRYKVTKRGQDVALRCDPISGHVSLYWYRQALGQGPEFLTYFNYEAQQDKSGLPNDRFSAERPEGSISTLTIQRTEQRDSAMYRCASSGGGTGEGERYFGPGTRLTVT.